The TCR beta chain described here comes from a study of radiation and T cells in renal cell carcinoma. Overall study results and limits: From baseline, blood top tumor clonotypes peaked at 2 weeks post-radiation. Baseline intratumoral clonotype presence is unknown without pretreatment biopsies.

Germline V gene sequence: CDR1 GTSNPN, CDR2 SVGIG (reference sequence). The CDR3 has 13 amino acids. V was trimmed by 3 bases and J by 5 bases, leaving 11 bases between them. Details on this clone: Its target is unknown.

Data came from immunoSEQ multiplex PCR; TCRdb stores just in-frame clones and leaves some out. Altogether 90,000 to 100,000 clones are present, roughly 88% being singletons, with the ten largest covering more than 7%. As for time point: blood 4 weeks post-SBRT, at nephrectomy. Treatment of the sample: 15 Gy SBRT to primary tumor, nephrectomy 4 weeks later. Nephrectomy followed 15 Gy stereotactic body radiation by 4 weeks. The sequence came from a man between 60 and 75 years old with renal cell carcinoma. The chain combines TRBV30 with TRBJ1-5, with D possibly matching TRBD1 (6 bases). Specimen: blood, collected from a patient whose treatment included radiotherapy and nephrectomy. CDR3 in amino acids: CAWSRQEDQPQHF. CDR3 sequence (DNA): TGTGCCTGGAGCAGACAGGAAGATCAGCCCCAGCATTTT. Based on the CDR3 plus reference TRBV30 and TRBJ1-5, the full variable domain is SQTIHQWPATLVQPVGSPLSLECTVEGTSNPNLYWYRQAAGRGLQLLFYSVGIGQISSEVPQNLSASRPQDRQFILSSKKLLLSDSGFYLCAWSRQEDQPQHFGDGTRLSIL.